This is a list of T cell receptor beta chains from one sample in a study of T cell responses to AZD1222 COVID-19 vaccine. Produced via immunoSEQ multiplex PCR; TCRdb's table is partial and in-frame only. The sample holds around 150,000 clones, roughly 88% seen once. The input for sequencing was peripheral blood, taken 28 days after the second AZD1222 dose. The receptor set was obtained from an adult who received the AZD1222 COVID-19 vaccine. Both conserved end residues are part of each CDR3. A D gene is named only where the DNA matches it firmly. Some rows mark clone size as missing; the rest say once, few, many or name a class of expanded clone.

cdr3_nt cdr3_aa v_call clone_size j_call d_call
TGCGCCAGCAGCCAAGAGGTAGTGGGCGGGGCCAACGTCCTGACTTTC CASSQEVVGGANVLTF TRBV4-1 NA TRBJ2-6 NA
TGTGCCAGCAGCCTGCGGGCCCCTGGAGGAAACATTCAGTACTTC CASSLRAPGGNIQYF TRBV28 NA TRBJ2-4 NA
TGCAGCGTTGTAAACAGGGGGCCTAGCTACGAGCAGTACTTC CSVVNRGPSYEQYF TRBV29-1 NA TRBJ2-7 TRBD1
TGTGCCAGCAGCGCTTGGACTAGCGGGGGGGAGCAAGAGACCCAGTACTTC CASSAWTSGGEQETQYF TRBV9 once TRBJ2-5 TRBD2
TGTGCCAGCAGCTTTCAGGCGGGTAACTATGGCTACACCTTC CASSFQAGNYGYTF TRBV11-2 NA TRBJ1-2 NA
TGTGCCAGCAGTTTGGACAGATCCTATGGCTACACCTTC CASSLDRSYGYTF TRBV28 NA TRBJ1-2 NA
TGTGCCAGCAGCTTCGGGGGCCAGGCATTCTATGGCTACACCTTC CASSFGGQAFYGYTF TRBV14 NA TRBJ1-2 NA
TGTGCCAGCACCAAGGGGGGGCAGGTGTCCAAAAACATTCAGTACTTC CASTKGGQVSKNIQYF TRBV28 once TRBJ2-4 NA
TGTGCCAGCAGTGGCCAGGGGGGCCGCTCTGGAAACACCATATATTTT CASSGQGGRSGNTIYF TRBV28 medium-sized TRBJ1-3 TRBD1
TGTGCCAGCTCAAGCGATCGACAGGTTTTGAACACTGAAGCTTTCTTT CASSSDRQVLNTEAFF TRBV18 NA TRBJ1-1 NA
TGTGCCAGCAGTTACTCCAGCGTGAACACTGAAGCTTTCTTT CASSYSSVNTEAFF TRBV6-5 NA TRBJ1-1 NA
TGTGCCAGGGTCGACAGGGCCACTGAAGCTTTCTTT CARVDRATEAFF TRBV2 NA TRBJ1-1 TRBD1
TGTGCCAGCAGTAGTAGCGGGACAGCGAACACTGAAGCTTTCTTT CASSSSGTANTEAFF TRBV28 NA TRBJ1-1 TRBD1
TGTGCCAGCAGCCCCTCAGCGGGCCGCTCCTACAATGAGCAGTTCTTC CASSPSAGRSYNEQFF TRBV25-1 NA TRBJ2-1 NA
TGTGCCAGCAGTCCCCCGGACAGGACCGGCGACGAGCAGTACTTC CASSPPDRTGDEQYF TRBV28 NA TRBJ2-7 TRBD1
TGTGCCAGCAGTGAGATGCAGGGGGTGCTCCCTTCCTACAATGAGCAGTTCTTC CASSEMQGVLPSYNEQFF TRBV6-1 NA TRBJ2-1 TRBD1
TGCGCCAGCAGCCTTACTAGGGCCGGGGAGCTGTTTTTT CASSLTRAGELFF TRBV5-1 NA TRBJ2-2 NA
TGTGCCAGCAGCCAAGTACCGGGGATGAACACTGAAGCTTTCTTT CASSQVPGMNTEAFF TRBV14 NA TRBJ1-1 NA
TGTGCCAGCAGTTCCTCTAAAAACGAGCAGTACTTC CASSSSKNEQYF TRBV27 NA TRBJ2-7 NA
TGTGCCAGCAGCGCCTCGGGTAGAGGCGAGCAGTACTTC CASSASGRGEQYF TRBV3-1/TRBV3-2 NA TRBJ2-7 NA
TGTGCCAGCAGTTACCCTACCGGGACTAGCGGGAGTATGGGCTACTACAATGAGCAGTTCTTC CASSYPTGTSGSMGYYNEQFF TRBV6-2/TRBV6-3 NA TRBJ2-1 TRBD2
TGTGCCAGCAGCTCGGGGGGCGGAATAGCCAAAAACATTCAGTACTTC CASSSGGGIAKNIQYF TRBV5-4 NA TRBJ2-4 NA
TGCGCCAGCAGCTTATGGACGGGTCCCGGGGAGCTGTTTTTT CASSLWTGPGELFF TRBV5-1 few TRBJ2-2 NA
TGTGCCAGTAGTATGGAACAAGGGATAACCGGAAGGGAGCAGTACTTC CASSMEQGITGREQYF TRBV19 once TRBJ2-7 NA
TGTGCCAGCAGCCGAGGGACTAGCGGTTCCGGGGAGCTGTTTTTT CASSRGTSGSGELFF TRBV28 NA TRBJ2-2 TRBD2
TGTGCCAGCTGGAAGGGGAACACTGAAGCTTTCTTT CASWKGNTEAFF TRBV6-5 NA TRBJ1-1 NA
TGTGCCAGCAGTTTATCGGGGTCGGAGACCCAGTACTTC CASSLSGSETQYF TRBV27 NA TRBJ2-5 NA
TGTGCCAGCTCATCCAACACCTGGGGGACAGCCGTCTATGGCTACACCTTC CASSSNTWGTAVYGYTF TRBV18 once TRBJ1-2 TRBD1
TGTGCCAGCAGCCAAGATCTTTGGCTAGCTGTCAGCGGGGAGCTGTTTTTT CASSQDLWLAVSGELFF TRBV3-1/TRBV3-2 NA TRBJ2-2 NA
TGTGCCAGCAGGTTAAAGGCGCAGCAAGGGGGAGAGACCCAGTACTTC CASRLKAQQGGETQYF TRBV7-8 NA TRBJ2-5 NA
TGTGCCAGTCAGACCGGGAACTCTGGAAACACCATATATTTT CASQTGNSGNTIYF TRBV19 NA TRBJ1-3 NA
TGTGCCAGTAGTATTCTCCAGAGCTATGGCTACACCTTC CASSILQSYGYTF TRBV19 NA TRBJ1-2 NA
TGTGCCACCAGCAGAGATATGGCGTCCAGTTCACCCCTCCACTTT CATSRDMASSSPLHF TRBV15 NA TRBJ1-6 NA
TGTGCCAGCAGCTTAGCCGGACGCGCACAGGGGATCTATGGCTACACCTTC CASSLAGRAQGIYGYTF TRBV7-8 NA TRBJ1-2 TRBD1
TGTGCCTGGACTGGGACAGGGGGACAAGAGACCCAGTACTTC CAWTGTGGQETQYF TRBV30 NA TRBJ2-5 TRBD1
TGTGCCATCGGGACCTCTGGGGCCAACGTCCTGACTTTC CAIGTSGANVLTF TRBV10-3 once TRBJ2-6 NA
TGTGCCAGCAGCTTAACGGTTCTACGGAGACAGGGGGATCACGAGCAGTACTTC CASSLTVLRRQGDHEQYF TRBV3-1/TRBV3-2 NA TRBJ2-7 TRBD1
TGTGCCAGCAGCTACGAGGGGGTTGGGGACACTGAAGCTTTCTTT CASSYEGVGDTEAFF TRBV5-6 NA TRBJ1-1 NA
TGTGCCAGCAGTTTGACAGTGCAGGGCTACACCTTC CASSLTVQGYTF TRBV12-3/TRBV12-4 NA TRBJ1-2 NA
TGTGCCAGCAGCCTCGGGTCGGGGGCCGGGCAGTTCTTC CASSLGSGAGQFF TRBV7-9 NA TRBJ2-1 NA
TGTGCCAGCAGCTTGCCGGGAGGGCCATTTTCAGATACGCAGTATTTT CASSLPGGPFSDTQYF TRBV5-8 NA TRBJ2-3 TRBD2
TGCGCCAGCGCTGGGGGGTCCAGCGGGGCCACAGATACGCAGTATTTT CASAGGSSGATDTQYF TRBV5-1 NA TRBJ2-3 TRBD2
TGTGCCAGCAGCCAAGGTACTAGCGGAGCCCACCCCTACTTC CASSQGTSGAHPYF TRBV3-1/TRBV3-2 NA TRBJ2-5 TRBD2
TGTGCCAGCAGCCCGGACCGACAAACTAACTATGGCTACACCTTC CASSPDRQTNYGYTF TRBV7-9 NA TRBJ1-2 NA
TGTGCCAGCTCACCAGGGTCCTATAATTCACCCCTCCACTTT CASSPGSYNSPLHF TRBV18 NA TRBJ1-6 NA
TGTGCCAGCAGCTTAGAGGGGGGTGGCTACACCTTC CASSLEGGGYTF TRBV7-9 NA TRBJ1-2 NA
TGTGCCAGTGTTGAACCCGGGGACCGATCCTCATACGAGCAGTACTTC CASVEPGDRSSYEQYF TRBV28 NA TRBJ2-7 NA
TGTGCCAGCAGCTTATGGGACCGAGTAGCGGGAGACGAGCAGTACTTC CASSLWDRVAGDEQYF TRBV7-9 NA TRBJ2-7 TRBD2
TGTGCCAGCAGCCAAGCAAGGGGACTGTTTTTT CASSQARGLFF TRBV3-1/TRBV3-2 NA TRBJ1-4 NA
TGTGCCAGTAGTCTCGCCGGGACAGGGGTCGAAAAACTGTTTTTT CASSLAGTGVEKLFF TRBV19 NA TRBJ1-4 TRBD1
TGTGCCAGCAGTTTAGGGCAGGGGGCGGACAATGAGCAGTTCTTC CASSLGQGADNEQFF TRBV28 large TRBJ2-1 TRBD1
TGTGCCAGCAGCGAAGGACAGGGCGGAAACACCATATATTTT CASSEGQGGNTIYF TRBV9 NA TRBJ1-3 TRBD1
TGTGCCAGTAGTACCACTAGCGGGGCCAGTTTGGGGCAATTTAAGCAGTTCTTC CASSTTSGASLGQFKQFF TRBV19 NA TRBJ2-1 TRBD2
TGTGCCAGCAGTGAGGACCTGCGTGGCGGGGAGCTGTTTTTT CASSEDLRGGELFF TRBV6-4 NA TRBJ2-2 NA